Listed here are 15 T cell receptor beta chains from one sample, sequenced in a study of siplizumab effects on memory and regulatory T cells. Assay used: immunoSEQ multiplex PCR; TCRdb lists only in-frame clones, some missing. The repertoire holds about 110,000 clones, with roughly 90% as singletons. Sequencing used CD4+ T cells sorted from blood. All receptors come from a human donor in good health.

This clone was seen just once. The rearrangement links TRBV19 to TRBJ1-2; TRBD1 agrees at 10 bases. This CDR3 is built from 13 residues. J gave up 5 bases and V 6 bases, and 3 bases lay outside the gene matches. In germline, CDR1 is LNHDA, CDR2 SQIVND (reference sequence). The CDR3 DNA reads TGTGCCAGTAGGACAGGGGGCAGGTATGGCTACACCTTC. Residues: CASRTGGRYGYTF.

The rearrangement links TRBV4-1 to TRBJ1-2, with unresolved D. This CDR3 contains 12 residues. Germline V gene lookup returns CDR1 MGHRA and CDR2 YSYEKL. The V gene lost 5 bases and the J gene lost 5 bases, with 9 bases spanning the gap. The CDR3: CASSWEGYGYTF. As DNA, the CDR3 is TGCGCCAGCAGCTGGGAGGGTTATGGCTACACCTTC.

J is TRBJ1-2 and V is TRBV5-1; no firm D call. The V and J ends lost 0 bases and 3 bases respectively, with 18 bases between them. CDR1 and CDR2 (germline): SGHRS, YFSETQ. This CDR3 contains 17 residues. The CDR3 spells CASSLVIPRRGDYGYTF. Here the CDR3 DNA reads TGCGCCAGCAGCTTGGTCATCCCACGCCGGGGAGACTATGGCTACACCTTC.

The chain couples TRBV10-3 to TRBJ2-7, with TRBD2 matching 7 bases. CDR1 and CDR2 from the germline V gene are ENHRY and SYGVKD. There are 13 residues in the CDR3. With 4 bases clipped from V and 5 bases from J, the junction kept 5 bases outside the gene matches. The CDR3 is CAISGAGVDEQYF. CDR3 nucleotide sequence: TGTGCCATCAGTGGGGCGGGGGTTGACGAGCAGTACTTC.

This chain joins TRBV29-1 and TRBJ2-7, with TRBD2 matching over 12 bases. J gave up 6 bases and V 4 bases, and 7 bases lay outside the gene matches. The CDR3 loop spans 14 amino acids. Germline loops: CDR1 SQVTM, CDR2 ANQGSEA. The chain's CDR3 is CSVATSGRLSEQYF. DNA of the CDR3: TGCAGCGTTGCGACTAGCGGGAGATTATCCGAGCAGTACTTC.

The genes are TRBV5-6 and TRBJ2-2; D is uncertain. Germline V gene data show CDR1 as SGHDT and CDR2 as YYEEEE. The CDR3 sequence is 15 residues long. Trimming cost V 0 bases and J 6 bases, with 12 bases left between them. The CDR3 nucleotides read TGTGCCAGCAGCTTGGTTAGAGGTCCGGCCGGGGAGCTGTTTTTT. It translates to CASSLVRGPAGELFF.

The rearrangement joins TRBV7-9 to TRBJ1-1; D perhaps matches TRBD1 (5 bases). The CDR3 spans 15 residues. V was trimmed by 1 base and J by 3 bases, leaving 12 bases between them. Germline loops: CDR1 SEHNR, CDR2 FQNEAQ (reference sequence). This CDR3 reads CASSLGQGRDTEAFF. CDR3 DNA sequence: TGTGCCAGCAGCTTAGGCCAGGGAAGGGACACTGAAGCTTTCTTT.

This rearrangement joins TRBV19 to TRBJ1-2, with a possible D match to TRBD1 (5 bases). The CDR3 sequence is 14 residues long. V shed 7 bases and J shed 1 base, with 13 bases lying between them. Germline lookup yields CDR1 LNHDA and CDR2 SQIVND (reference sequence). CDR3 bases: TGTGCCAGTAAAGAACAGGAGATTAACTATGGCTACACCTTC. This translates into CASKEQEINYGYTF.

DNA of the CDR3: TGTGCCAGCGGCCTCCGGGAGCTCCCCGATACGCAGTATTTT. It translates to CASGLRELPDTQYF. The rearrangement links TRBV6-6 to TRBJ2-3, with D maybe TRBD2 (6 bases). The CDR3 is 14 amino acids. Trimming took off 8 bases at V and 6 bases at J, with 18 bases between the two ends. CDR1 MNHNY and CDR2 SVGAGI come from the germline V gene (reference sequence).

The chain combines TRBV5-4 with TRBJ2-7, with a tentative D call TRBD2 (6 bases). Germline lookup yields CDR1 SGHNT and CDR2 YYREEE (reference sequence). Trimming stripped 4 bases from V and 2 bases from J, with 13 bases between. The CDR3 sequence is 14 residues long. The CDR3 coding sequence is TGTGCCAGCAGCGGGGGGATTGCCCCCTACGAGCAGTACTTC. Protein sequence: CASSGGIAPYEQYF.

The chain has TRBV19 and TRBJ2-1; 9 bases are shared with TRBD2. With V trimmed by 3 bases and J by 6 bases, 3 bases remained unmatched. The CDR3 has 14 amino acids. CDR1 is LNHDA and CDR2 is SQIVND in the germline V gene (reference sequence). CDR3 in amino acids: CASSMKRGVNEQFF. For the CDR3, the DNA is TGTGCCAGTAGTATGAAGCGGGGGGTCAATGAGCAGTTCTTC.

The V and J genes are TRBV7-2 and TRBJ1-3; 7 bases match TRBD1. The germline V gene has CDR1 SGHTA and CDR2 FQGNSA. With 6 bases clipped from V and 3 bases from J, the junction kept 8 bases outside the gene matches. The CDR3 runs 15 residues. The CDR3 sequence is CASRLQGFIGNTIYF. CDR3 nucleotide sequence: TGTGCCAGCAGGCTACAGGGGTTCATTGGAAACACCATATATTTT.

This chain connects TRBV29-1 to TRBJ1-2; D perhaps matches TRBD1 (5 bases). Germline V gene sequence: CDR1 SQVTM, CDR2 ANQGSEA. This CDR3 has 15 amino acids. Trimming removed 0 bases at V and 8 bases at J, with 19 bases between. The CDR3 protein is CSVEDPRSRVEGYTF. DNA of the CDR3: TGCAGCGTTGAAGATCCTCGTTCCAGGGTCGAGGGCTACACCTTC.

This chain connects TRBV30 to TRBJ2-7, with D perhaps matching TRBD2 (6 bases). Trimming stripped 5 bases from V and 2 bases from J, with 10 bases between. This CDR3 has 12 amino acids. Germline CDR1 is GTSNPN and CDR2 is SVGIG (reference sequence). CDR3 nucleotide sequence: TGTGCCTGGGGAGGGACTGCCTACGAGCAGTACTTC. It codes for CAWGGTAYEQYF.

The chain joins TRBV5-1 to TRBJ1-2; D gene uncertain. Trimming stripped 4 bases from V and 4 bases from J, with 11 bases between. Per germline, CDR1 SGHRS and CDR2 YFSETQ. This CDR3 has 13 amino acids. CDR3 nucleotide sequence: TGCGCCAGCAGCGCGGTAGAGGGCTATGGCTACACCTTC. Translation: CASSAVEGYGYTF. Based on the CDR3 plus reference TRBV5-1 and TRBJ1-2, the full variable domain is KAGVTQTPRYLIKTRGQQVTLSCSPISGHRSVSWYQQTPGQGLQFLFEYFSETQRNKGNFPGRFSGRQFSNSRSEMNVSTLELGDSALYLCASSAVEGYGYTFGSGTRLTVV.